Below, 22 T cell receptor beta chains from the same sample are listed, as sequenced in a study of blood T cells in healthy people across ages (dated by TCRdb to about 2015). Library construction relied on 5' RACE. The instrument was an Illumina HiSeq 2500. The second PCR ran for about 6 to 12 cycles and used a J-beta primer mix along with a sample-barcoded 5' primer. The public reads were reanalyzed by TCRdb: fastp trimming at Q25, MiXCR alignment, in-frame beta chains only. Each entry is one CDR3 protein sequence, shown with its most common DNA and genes. Counted in this sample were 1,500,000 or so distinct CDR3 sequences; approximately 59% of them appeared once. Clones ranked in the top ten supply 5.5% to 8% of the sample. The sample was blood. The receptors here all came from a man aged 18 to 29 in good health.

J is TRBJ2-7 and V is TRBV15, with a possible D match to TRBD2 (6 bases). This CDR3 is 16 amino acids long. Trimming took 3 bases from V and 3 from J, leaving 18 bases between them. CDR1 is LNHNV, CDR2 YYDKDF, per germline (reference sequence). CDR3 bases: TGTGCCACCAGCAGCTACTGGACCACGGGGGACTACGAGCAGTACTTC. It encodes CATSSYWTTGDYEQYF.

This clonotype has only a few counts. The rearrangement links TRBV12-3 or TRBV12-4 to TRBJ1-2; D gene ambiguous. The CDR3 extends over 13 amino acids. Trimming cost V 4 bases and J 6 bases, with 12 bases left between them. The CDR3 is CASSYDTPHGYTF. The DNA for the CDR3 is TGTGCCAGCAGTTATGACACTCCCCATGGCTACACCTTC.

The V gene is TRBV3-1, the J gene TRBJ2-5; the D is unclear. Germline V gene sequence: CDR1 LGHDT, CDR2 YNNKEL (reference sequence). The CDR3 totals 14 residues. V shed 2 bases and J shed 1 base, with 8 bases lying between them. This chain's CDR3 is CASSQNPGQETQYF. CDR3 DNA: TGTGCCAGCAGCCAAAACCCGGGCCAAGAGACCCAGTACTTC.

This chain links TRBV27 with TRBJ1-2; 12 nucleotides match TRBD1. Per germline, CDR1 MNHEY and CDR2 SMNVEV (reference sequence). The J segment lost 7 bases and the V segment lost 6 bases, leaving 6 bases of the junction unmatched. The CDR3 runs 14 residues. The CDR3 DNA reads as TGTGCCAGCAGGAGGGGACAGGGGGCGCGTGGCTACACCTTC. Translation: CASRRGQGARGYTF.

V and J are TRBV21-1 and TRBJ2-2; the table's TRBD1 call for D was not verified on the DNA. TRBV21-1 is assigned pseudogene status. There are 15 residues in the CDR3. CDR3 in amino acids: CASSNWTPNTGELFF. CDR3 bases: TGTGCCAGCAGCAATTGGACACCTAACACCGGGGAGCTGTTTTTT.

The chain recombines TRBV5-1 with TRBJ1-2; TRBD1 is a possible D gene (5 bases). The V and J ends lost 1 base and 6 bases respectively, with 16 bases between them. From germline, CDR1 is SGHRS and CDR2 YFSETQ. This CDR3 spans 15 amino acids. This chain's CDR3 is CASSLSMLWGNGYTF. The CDR3 DNA sequence: TGCGCCAGCAGCTTGAGTATGTTGTGGGGGAATGGCTACACCTTC.

CDR3: CSARDGAVGEKLFF. CDR3 bases: TGCAGTGCTAGAGATGGGGCCGTCGGTGAAAAACTGTTTTTT. The gene calls are TRBV20-1 and TRBJ1-4; perhaps TRBD1 as D (5 bases). Per germline, CDR1 DFQATT and CDR2 SNEGSKA (reference sequence). Trimming pared 0 bases from V and 7 bases from J, leaving 12 bases between. The CDR3 consists of 14 residues.

The genes are TRBV6-5 and TRBJ2-3; 7 bases align to TRBD1. CDR3 size: 15 residues. Germline V gene lookup returns CDR1 MNHEY and CDR2 SVGAGI. V trimming: 2 bases; J trimming: 1 base; junction bases outside the gene matches: 3. The chain's CDR3 is CASSYGTVRTDTQYF. In DNA, the CDR3 is TGTGCCAGCAGTTACGGGACAGTGCGCACAGATACGCAGTATTTT.

The table lists this clonotype with a count of one. The chain's CDR3 is CASSLGSAASSYEQYF. In nucleotides, the CDR3 is TGCGCCAGCAGCTTGGGGTCGGCGGCGAGCTCCTACGAGCAGTACTTC. The chain joins TRBV5-1 to TRBJ2-7; D remains unclear. CDR3 length: 16 amino acids. Germline CDR1 SGHRS, CDR2 YFSETQ. V was shortened by 0 bases and J by 0 bases, with 13 bases between the two germline ends.

The chain combines TRBV6-6 with TRBJ1-1; D not certain. Deletions cut 3 bases from V and 4 bases from J, with 15 bases between. Germline CDR1 and CDR2: MNHNY and SVGAGI (reference sequence). The CDR3 is 15 amino acids. In nucleotides, the CDR3 is TGTGCCAGCAGTTATGTTTTTCGGAGTAGCACTGAAGCTTTCTTT. This sequence encodes CASSYVFRSSTEAFF.

The chain is built from TRBV4-2 and TRBJ2-3, with D tentatively TRBD1 (5 bases). The germline V gene has CDR1 LGHNA and CDR2 YNFKEQ. The V and J ends lost 3 bases and 0 bases respectively, with 13 bases between them. This CDR3 spans 16 amino acids. The CDR3 protein is CASSQQNRPSTDTQYF. The CDR3 DNA is TGTGCCAGCAGCCAGCAAAACAGGCCTAGCACAGATACGCAGTATTTT.

J is TRBJ2-7 and V is TRBV20-1, with a tentative D call TRBD2 (5 bases). The J call may be faulty, since TRBJ2-5 better matches the DNA end. CDR1 DFQATT and CDR2 SNEGSKA come from the germline V gene (reference sequence). The CDR3 is 12 amino acids. CDR3 protein: CSARASMETQYF. The DNA of the CDR3 is TGCAGTGCTAGGGCTAGCATGGAGACCCAGTACTTC.

The chain couples TRBV2 to TRBJ2-7; D is unclear. TRBJ2-4 explains the end of the DNA better; the J call may be wrong. The CDR3 contains 13 residues. Germline CDR1 and CDR2: SNHLY and FYNNEI. Here the CDR3 DNA reads TGTGCCAGCCAAGCCTCAGGTTTGAACATTCAGTACTTC. This gives the protein CASQASGLNIQYF.

This clonotype turned up a few times. V usage is TRBV6-2 or TRBV6-3 and J usage is TRBJ2-1, with TRBD2 matching 8 bases. CDR1 and CDR2 from the germline V gene are MNHEY and SVGEGT. The CDR3 has 13 amino acids. V dropped 5 bases and J dropped 9; count of bases not matched to a gene: 6. For the CDR3, the DNA is TGTGCCAGCAGTCACGGGGGGGGCTTTGAGCAGTTCTTC. Residues: CASSHGGGFEQFF.

This clonotype was seen more than once but under ten times. The chain links TRBV11-2 to TRBJ2-5; 11 nucleotides align to TRBD2. J gave up 4 bases and V 6 bases, and 16 bases lay outside the gene matches. From germline, CDR1 is SGHAT and CDR2 FQNNGV. The CDR3 loop spans 18 amino acids. The CDR3 nucleotides read TGTGCCAGCAGTTCGCCGAGCGGGACTAGCGGACTAGCAGAGACCCAGTACTTC. This sequence encodes CASSSPSGTSGLAETQYF.

This rearrangement joins TRBV25-1 to TRBJ2-2, with D unclear. Germline V gene data show CDR1 as MGHDK and CDR2 as SYGVNS. V dropped 4 bases and J dropped 1 base, with 4 bases sitting between them. The length of the CDR3 is 13 residues. This CDR3 is CASSGKNTGELFF. The DNA of the CDR3 is TGTGCCAGCAGTGGGAAGAACACCGGGGAGCTGTTTTTT. Based on the CDR3 plus reference TRBV25-1 and TRBJ2-2, the full variable domain is EADIYQTPRYLVIGTGKKITLECSQTMGHDKMYWYQQDPGMELHLIHYSYGVNSTEKGDLSSESTVSRIRTEHFPLTLESARPSHTSQYLCASSGKNTGELFFGEGSRLTVL.

The V gene is TRBV27, the J gene TRBJ2-1; perhaps TRBD2 as D (6 bases). Trimming stripped 5 bases from V and 8 bases from J, with 16 bases between. The germline gives CDR1 MNHEY, CDR2 SMNVEV (reference sequence). The CDR3 has 14 residues. In nucleotides, the CDR3 is TGTGCCAGCAGTCAGACCGGGGGATTAGATGAGCAGTTCTTC. Protein product: CASSQTGGLDEQFF.

The chain recombines TRBV2 with TRBJ1-2, with TRBD1 matching over 9 bases. V trimming: 11 bases; J trimming: 6 bases; junction bases outside the gene matches: 10. Germline V lookup: CDR1 SNHLY, CDR2 FYNNEI. CDR3 size: 13 residues. The CDR3 bases are TGTGCCGGGAGGACAGGGGCACCTGATGGCTACACCTTC. The encoded protein is CAGRTGAPDGYTF.

This clonotype was seen a single time. This chain uses TRBV4-1 with TRBJ2-7, with unresolved D. The CDR3 loop spans 13 amino acids. Germline V lookup: CDR1 MGHRA, CDR2 YSYEKL. V was trimmed by 4 bases and J by 7 bases, leaving 14 bases between them. CDR3 in amino acids: CASSLSRYNEQYF. The DNA for the CDR3 is TGCGCCAGCAGCCTATCAAGGTACAATGAGCAGTACTTC.

The chain has TRBV18 and TRBJ1-2; 7 bases line up with TRBD1. Germline-derived CDR1 and CDR2 are KGHSH and LQKENI. This CDR3 spans 14 amino acids. V lost 2 bases, J lost 5 bases, and 5 bases stayed unmatched. CDR3 region: CASSPKGQEYGYTF. Written as DNA, the CDR3 is TGTGCCAGCTCACCAAAAGGACAGGAATATGGCTACACCTTC.

J is TRBJ1-1 and V is TRBV6-6, with 8 bases fitting TRBD1. Unmatched junction bases numbered 16, after V lost 9 bases and J lost 4 bases. The germline gives CDR1 MNHNY, CDR2 SVGAGI (reference sequence). This CDR3 is 16 amino acids long. The CDR3 sequence is CASPGGQVPAGTEAFF. The CDR3 DNA sequence: TGTGCCAGTCCAGGGGGACAGGTCCCTGCGGGCACTGAAGCTTTCTTT.

This clonotype was found a few times. This rearrangement joins TRBV12-3 or TRBV12-4 to TRBJ1-1; D uncertain. The CDR3 covers 14 residues. The V gene lost 3 bases and the J gene lost 4 bases, with 12 bases spanning the gap. CDR3 nucleotides: TGTGCCAGCAGTTTTCGGGGTCCGACCACTGAAGCTTTCTTT. This translates into CASSFRGPTTEAFF.